Sequencing of this T cell receptor beta chain was carried out in a study of control samples from healthy donors and cancer patients. This CDR3 is 14 amino acids long. V lost 1 base to trimming and J lost 2 bases, with 8 bases between them. Germline V gene sequence: CDR1 LNHDA, CDR2 SQIVND (reference sequence). Profiling relied on immunoSEQ multiplex PCR, and the TCRdb table lists in-frame clones only, not all of them. The sample records about 97,000 clones, 75% to 90% being singletons. The TCR comes from a young man in good health. The chain employs TRBV19 and TRBJ1-1; D unresolved. The sequencing input was blood. The CDR3 DNA sequence: TGTGCCAGTAGTATAGCGGGATCAAACACTGAAGCTTTCTTT. Protein sequence: CASSIAGSNTEAFF.